Listed below are T cell receptor beta chains from one sample, sequenced in a study of blood T cells in healthy people across ages. TCRdb ran MiXCR on the 5' RACE reads and lists one entry per CDR3 protein. Found here are around 1,600,000 distinct CDR3 sequences, roughly 43% of them singletons; the top ten hold just over 4%. Sequencing was performed on blood. The receptors here all came from a woman younger than 35 in good health. Each CDR3 is given with its conserved first and last residue. The D gene is left open where the match is weak. Clone size is not always given. Where it is, it says once, few, many or a class for expanded clones.

cdr3_aa cdr3_nt clone_size v_call d_call j_call
CASSFSIEETQYF TGTGCCAGCAGTTTTAGTATAGAGGAGACCCAGTACTTC few TRBV27 . TRBJ2-5
CASSTAPQGPFAAAGANVLTF TGTGCCAGCAGTACCGCCCCACAGGGTCCTTTTGCCGCGGCTGGGGCCAACGTCCTGACTTTC few TRBV6-2/TRBV6-3 . TRBJ2-6
CASSFGARVLPYEQYF TGTGCCAGCAGTTTCGGGGCGCGCGTCCTCCCCTACGAGCAGTACTTC . TRBV27 . TRBJ2-7
CASRGTGGGEQFF TGCGCCAGCAGGGGGACAGGGGGCGGTGAGCAGTTCTTC . TRBV5-1 TRBD1 TRBJ2-1
CASSFPGVDISEQFF TGCGCCAGCAGCTTTCCAGGGGTCGACATCAGTGAGCAGTTCTTC . TRBV5-1 . TRBJ2-1
CASSWDSPSYEQYF TGTGCCAGCAGCTGGGACAGCCCCTCCTACGAGCAGTACTTC few TRBV7-2 TRBD1 TRBJ2-7
CASSFDGRVEGYTF TGTGCCAGCAGTTTCGACGGCAGGGTGGAAGGCTACACCTTC . TRBV27 . TRBJ1-2
CASSLTPLNEQYF TGTGCCAGCAGCTTAACTCCCCTCAATGAGCAGTACTTC . TRBV7-2 . TRBJ2-5
CASSLDHDARAGNTIYF TGTGCCAGCAGCTTAGACCACGATGCTCGGGCTGGAAACACCATATATTTT few TRBV7-9 . TRBJ1-3
CASSLGRGRGYTF TGTGCCAGCAGCTTAGGCAGGGGGCGTGGCTACACCTTC . TRBV7-2 TRBD1 TRBJ1-2
CATSDVRDRGHGYTF TGTGCCACCAGTGATGTCCGGGACAGGGGACATGGCTACACCTTC . TRBV24-1 TRBD1 TRBJ1-2
CASSPGPGDTQYF TGTGCCAGCAGTCCGGGGCCCGGGGATACGCAGTATTTT many TRBV27 . TRBJ2-3
CASSLGLAGALVIEQYF TGCGCCAGCAGCCTGGGACTAGCGGGGGCCTTAGTGATCGAGCAGTACTTC few TRBV5-1 TRBD2 TRBJ2-7
CASSLATGVRNQPQHF TGTGCCAGCAGCTTAGCGACAGGGGTTAGGAATCAGCCCCAGCATTTT . TRBV7-9 TRBD1 TRBJ1-5
CASSLDLKTHTQYF TGTGCCAGCAGCTTGGACCTGAAAACTCATACGCAGTATTTT . TRBV7-2 . TRBJ2-3
CASSYRRAGYNEQYF TGTGCCAGCAGTTACCGACGAGCGGGGTACAATGAGCAGTACTTC few TRBV6-5 TRBD2 TRBJ2-7
CASSDPRGNSPLHF TGCGCCAGCAGCGACCCCAGGGGGAATTCACCCCTCCACTTT . TRBV4-1 TRBD1 TRBJ1-6
CASSLRDRVSTGELFF TGTGCCAGCAGCTTGCGGGACAGGGTATCCACCGGGGAGCTGTTTTTT . TRBV11-2 TRBD1 TRBJ2-2
CASSYSPVNEQFF TGTGCCAGCAGTTACTCTCCGGTTAATGAGCAGTTCTTC . TRBV6-5 . TRBJ2-1
CASSQRLAGIETQYF TGTGCCAGCAGCCAAAGACTAGCGGGAATAGAGACCCAGTACTTC . TRBV4-2 TRBD2 TRBJ2-5
CASSSSGAGGETQYF TGTGCCAGCAGCTCCTCAGGGGCCGGCGGAGAGACCCAGTACTTC few TRBV7-2 . TRBJ2-5
CASSYLGQGITSEQYF TGTGCCAGCAGTTACTTGGGACAGGGGATAACCTCCGAGCAGTACTTC . TRBV6-2/TRBV6-3 TRBD1 TRBJ2-7
CASSLTGQGPYEQYF TGTGCCAGCAGCTTAACGGGACAGGGTCCGTACGAGCAGTACTTC many TRBV5-1 TRBD1 TRBJ2-7
CASCPAGDQPQHF TGTGCCAGCTGCCCGGCGGGCGATCAGCCCCAGCATTTT . TRBV28 . TRBJ1-5
CASRYYRSEAFF TGTGCCAGCAGGTATTACAGGTCTGAAGCTTTCTTT few TRBV28 . TRBJ1-1
CASSFAGGTNEKLFF TGTGCCAGCAGTTTTGCAGGGGGCACTAATGAAAAACTGTTTTTT once TRBV6-6 TRBD1 TRBJ1-4
CSTRASGRAGDTQYF TGCAGTACGAGAGCTAGCGGGAGGGCGGGAGATACGCAGTATTTT . TRBV20-1 TRBD2 TRBJ2-3
CASSGTVHQPQHF TGTGCCAGCTCCGGGACCGTTCATCAGCCCCAGCATTTT . TRBV12-3/TRBV12-4 . TRBJ1-5
CASSLSAGDGQETQYF TGTGCCAGCTCACTCTCGGCGGGGGATGGGCAAGAGACCCAGTACTTC . TRBV18 TRBD2 TRBJ2-5
CASTFRGRLAPIKEQFF TGTGCCAGCACCTTTAGGGGTCGGCTAGCTCCGATCAAAGAGCAGTTCTTC . TRBV27 . TRBJ2-1
CASRPWGGVGTEAFF TGTGCCAGCAGGCCGTGGGGAGGTGTCGGCACTGAAGCTTTCTTT . TRBV12-3/TRBV12-4 . TRBJ1-1
CATSVGANTEAFF TGTGCCACCAGCGTAGGAGCAAACACTGAAGCTTTCTTT . TRBV15 . TRBJ1-1
CASSNWGQHNEKLFF TGTGCCAGCAGCAACTGGGGACAGCACAATGAAAAGCTGTTTTTT few TRBV7-9 TRBD1 TRBJ1-4
CASSPRSGGTSYEQYF TGTGCCAGCTCTCCCCGATCCGGGGGGACCTCCTACGAGCAGTACTTC few TRBV18 TRBD2 TRBJ2-7
CASSPGINTEAFF TGCGCCAGCAGCCCCGGGATTAACACTGAAGCTTTCTTT . TRBV5-1 . TRBJ1-1
CSATPPGLGTYEQYF TGCAGTGCTACCCCACCTGGACTAGGGACCTACGAGCAGTACTTC . TRBV20-1 TRBD2 TRBJ2-7